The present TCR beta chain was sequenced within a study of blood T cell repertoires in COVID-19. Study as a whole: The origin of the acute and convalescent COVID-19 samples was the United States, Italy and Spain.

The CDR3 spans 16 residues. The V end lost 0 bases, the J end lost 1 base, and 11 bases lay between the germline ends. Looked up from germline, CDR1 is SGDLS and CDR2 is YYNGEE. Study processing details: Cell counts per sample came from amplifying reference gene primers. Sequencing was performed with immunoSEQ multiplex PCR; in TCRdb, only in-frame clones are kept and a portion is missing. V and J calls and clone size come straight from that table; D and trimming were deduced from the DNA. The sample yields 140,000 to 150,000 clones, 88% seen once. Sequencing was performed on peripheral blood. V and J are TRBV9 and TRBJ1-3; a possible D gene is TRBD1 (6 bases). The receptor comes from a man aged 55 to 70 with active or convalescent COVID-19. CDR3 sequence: CASSVVPGTSGNTIYF. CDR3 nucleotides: TGTGCCAGCAGCGTAGTCCCCGGGACATCTGGAAACACCATATATTTT.